This TCR beta chain was found in a study of blood T cell repertoires in COVID-19. Across the whole study: T cells, B-cell-depleted T cells, or PBMCs supplied cDNA or gDNA.

This CDR3 spans 18 amino acids. Germline V gives CDR1 SGHRS, CDR2 YFSETQ. V lost 4 bases and J lost 0, with 23 bases in between. Under the authors' procedure: Nucleated cell counts were estimated from reference gene primer amplification. TCRdb keeps only in-frame clones here, not all; method: immunoSEQ multiplex PCR. The V and J calls and the clone size are those of that table, but D and trimming were determined from the DNA. The data show approximately 300,000 clones, around 89% seen once. Sequenced sample: peripheral blood. This TCR was recovered from a woman aged 50 to 60 with active or convalescent COVID-19. The chain links TRBV5-1 to TRBJ2-7; maybe TRBD1 (5 bases). The CDR3 DNA sequence: TGCGCCAGCAGCCTCCTGCGCAACACAGGAGCTAGCTCCTACGAGCAGTACTTC. This sequence encodes CASSLLRNTGASSYEQYF.